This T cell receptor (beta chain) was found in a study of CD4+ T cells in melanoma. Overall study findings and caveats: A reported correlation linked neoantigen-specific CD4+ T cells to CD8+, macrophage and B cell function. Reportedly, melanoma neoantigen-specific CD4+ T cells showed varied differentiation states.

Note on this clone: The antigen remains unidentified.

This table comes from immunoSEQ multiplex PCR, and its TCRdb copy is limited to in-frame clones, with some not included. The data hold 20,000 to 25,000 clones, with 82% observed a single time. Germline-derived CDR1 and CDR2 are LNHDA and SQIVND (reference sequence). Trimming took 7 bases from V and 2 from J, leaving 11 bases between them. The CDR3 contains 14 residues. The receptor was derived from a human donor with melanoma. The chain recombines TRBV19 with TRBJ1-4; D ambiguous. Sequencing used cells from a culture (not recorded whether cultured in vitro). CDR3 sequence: CASKPSGTNEKLFF. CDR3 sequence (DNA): TGTGCCAGTAAGCCGAGTGGTACTAATGAAAAACTGTTTTTT.